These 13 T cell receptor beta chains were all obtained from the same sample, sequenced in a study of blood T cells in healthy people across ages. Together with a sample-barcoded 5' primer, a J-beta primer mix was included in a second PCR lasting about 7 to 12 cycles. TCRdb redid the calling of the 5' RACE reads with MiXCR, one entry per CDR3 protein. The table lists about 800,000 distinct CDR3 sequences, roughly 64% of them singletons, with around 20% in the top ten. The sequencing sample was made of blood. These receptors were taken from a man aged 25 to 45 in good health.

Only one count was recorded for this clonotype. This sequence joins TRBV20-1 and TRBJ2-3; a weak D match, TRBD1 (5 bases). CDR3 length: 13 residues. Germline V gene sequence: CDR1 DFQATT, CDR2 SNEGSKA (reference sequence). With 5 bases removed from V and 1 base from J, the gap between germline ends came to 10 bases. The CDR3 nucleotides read TGCAGTGCTCCAGGGCAGCGCACAGATACGCAGTATTTT. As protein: CSAPGQRTDTQYF.

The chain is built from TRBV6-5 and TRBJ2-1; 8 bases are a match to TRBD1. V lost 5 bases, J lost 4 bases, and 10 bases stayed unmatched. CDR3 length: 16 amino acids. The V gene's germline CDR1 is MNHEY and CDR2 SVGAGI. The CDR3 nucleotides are TGTGCCAGCAGTCCCTCGACAGGGGAGAAGTACAATGAGCAGTTCTTC. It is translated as CASSPSTGEKYNEQFF.

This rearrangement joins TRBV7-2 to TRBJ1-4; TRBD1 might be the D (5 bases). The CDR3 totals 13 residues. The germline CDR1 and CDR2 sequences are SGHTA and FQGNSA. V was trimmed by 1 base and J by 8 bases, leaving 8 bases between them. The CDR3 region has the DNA TGTGCCAGCAGCTTAGGAAGGGGAGAAAAACTGTTTTTT. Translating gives CASSLGRGEKLFF.

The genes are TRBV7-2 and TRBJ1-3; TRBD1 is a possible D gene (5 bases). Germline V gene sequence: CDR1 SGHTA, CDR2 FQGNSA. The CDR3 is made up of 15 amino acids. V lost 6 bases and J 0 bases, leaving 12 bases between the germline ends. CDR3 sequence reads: CASRLDSNSGNTIYF. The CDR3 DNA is TGTGCCAGCAGACTAGACAGCAACTCTGGAAACACCATATATTTT.

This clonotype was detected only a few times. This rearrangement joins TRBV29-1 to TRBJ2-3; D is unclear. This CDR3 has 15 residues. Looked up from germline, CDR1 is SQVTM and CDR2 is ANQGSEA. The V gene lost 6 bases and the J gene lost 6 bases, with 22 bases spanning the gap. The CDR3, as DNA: TGCAGCGTGTCCATTCAGGTCCTGGGTGGGGATACGCAGTATTTT. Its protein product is CSVSIQVLGGDTQYF.

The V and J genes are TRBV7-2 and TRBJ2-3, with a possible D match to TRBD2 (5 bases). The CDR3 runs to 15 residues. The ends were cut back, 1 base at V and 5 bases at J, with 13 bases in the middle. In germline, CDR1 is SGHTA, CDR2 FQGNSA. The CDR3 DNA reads TGTGCCAGCAGCTTAGTCAGTGGAGAGGGAGATACGCAGTATTTT. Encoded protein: CASSLVSGEGDTQYF.

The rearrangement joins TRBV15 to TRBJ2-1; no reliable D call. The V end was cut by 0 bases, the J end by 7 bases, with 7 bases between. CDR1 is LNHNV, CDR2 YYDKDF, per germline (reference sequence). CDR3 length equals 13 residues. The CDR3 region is CATSRDMRNEQFF. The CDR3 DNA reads TGTGCCACCAGCAGAGATATGCGGAATGAGCAGTTCTTC. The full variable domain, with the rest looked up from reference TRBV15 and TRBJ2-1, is DAMVIQNPRYQVTQFGKPVTLSCSQTLNHNVMYWYQQKSSQAPKLLFHYYDKDFNNEADTPDNFQSRRPNTSFCFLDIRSPGLGDTAMYLCATSRDMRNEQFFGPGTRLTVL.

The CDR3 here is CASSSRAPDEQFF. The CDR3, as DNA: TGTGCCAGCAGCTCCCGGGCGCCCGATGAGCAGTTCTTC. This chain joins TRBV9 and TRBJ2-1; no firm D call. Trimming cost V 4 bases and J 8 bases, with 13 bases left between them. Germline CDR1 reads SGDLS; CDR2 reads YYNGEE. The CDR3 runs to 13 residues. Combining the CDR3 with reference TRBV9 and TRBJ2-1 gives the whole variable domain DSGVTQTPKHLITATGQRVTLRCSPRSGDLSVYWYQQSLDQGLQFLIQYYNGEERAKGNILERFSAQQFPDLHSELNLSSLELGDSALYFCASSSRAPDEQFFGPGTRLTVL.

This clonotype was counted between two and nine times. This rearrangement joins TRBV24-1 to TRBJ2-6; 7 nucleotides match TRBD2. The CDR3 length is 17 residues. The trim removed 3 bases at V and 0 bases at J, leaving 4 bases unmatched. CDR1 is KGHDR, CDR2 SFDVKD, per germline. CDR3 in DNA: TGTGCCACCAGTGATCGGACTAGTGGCTCTGGGGCCAACGTCCTGACTTTC. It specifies CATSDRTSGSGANVLTF.

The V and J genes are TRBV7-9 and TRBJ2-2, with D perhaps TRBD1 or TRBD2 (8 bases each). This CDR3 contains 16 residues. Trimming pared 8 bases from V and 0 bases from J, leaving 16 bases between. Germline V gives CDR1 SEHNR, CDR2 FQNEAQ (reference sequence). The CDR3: CASVGQGLANTGELFF. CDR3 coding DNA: TGTGCCAGCGTAGGACAGGGACTAGCGAACACCGGGGAGCTGTTTTTT.

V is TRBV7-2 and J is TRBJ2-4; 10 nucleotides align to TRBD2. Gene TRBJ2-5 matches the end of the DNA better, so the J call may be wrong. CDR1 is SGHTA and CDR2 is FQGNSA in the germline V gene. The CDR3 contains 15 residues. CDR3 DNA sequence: TGTGCCAGCAGCTTATCTAGCGGGAGACTTGAGACCCAGTACTTC. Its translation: CASSLSSGRLETQYF.

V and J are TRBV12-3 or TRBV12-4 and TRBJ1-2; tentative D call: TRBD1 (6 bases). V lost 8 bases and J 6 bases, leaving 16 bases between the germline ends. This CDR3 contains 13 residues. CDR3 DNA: TGTGCCAGCGGAGCGTACAGGGCCGATGGCTACACCTTC. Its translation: CASGAYRADGYTF.

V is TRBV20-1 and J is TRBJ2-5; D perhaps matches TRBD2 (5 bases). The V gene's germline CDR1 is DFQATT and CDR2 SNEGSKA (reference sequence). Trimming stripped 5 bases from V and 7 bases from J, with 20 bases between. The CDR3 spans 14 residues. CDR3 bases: TGCAGTGCTGAACGACAAACCAGAGAGGGGACCCAGTACTTC. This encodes CSAERQTREGTQYF.